This T cell receptor beta chain was obtained from a study of post-analysis software for immune sequencing data. Study background: The cohort encompassed relapsing-remitting, secondary progressive and progressive-relapsing multiple sclerosis disease courses.

This clonotype has ten or more counts. Its matching antigen is unknown. TCR beta libraries were prepared from cDNA with unique molecular identifiers. From about 1 to 10 million T cells, roughly 0.5 million cDNA molecules were obtained. TCRdb reprocessed the PCR reads with MiXCR, giving one entry per CDR3 protein. The table lists under 200,000 distinct CDR3 sequences, roughly 30% of them singletons, with around 3.2% in the top ten. Broader study findings: The five TRBV segments detected at higher frequency in patients than in controls included TRBV5-6, TRBV5-1 and TRBV20-1.

This CDR3 region has 14 residues. The germline V and J ends were trimmed by 6 bases and 2 bases, with 16 bases remaining between them. From germline, CDR1 is SQVTM and CDR2 ANQGSEA. Sample: blood. The chain recombines TRBV29-1 with TRBJ1-2; D unresolved. This sequence was found in a girl aged 2-17 years with multiple sclerosis. The CDR3 DNA reads TGCAGCGTCGAGCCGGGTCCGACAAACTATGGCTACACCTTC. The encoded protein is CSVEPGPTNYGYTF.